This T cell receptor beta chain is from a study of blood T cell repertoires in COVID-19. As for this clone: The sample carries other DNA sequences with the same CDR3.

V dropped 5 bases and J dropped 6 bases, with 8 bases sitting between them. CDR3 length: 12 residues. The germline gives CDR1 MNHNY, CDR2 SVGAGI (reference sequence). Sequencing used immunoSEQ multiplex PCR; TCRdb keeps in-frame clones, though not all of them. The sample contains some 140,000 clones, 80% to 90% of which appear only once. The sequence came from a man between 40 and 49 years old with acute COVID-19. Sequenced material: PBMCs or T cells enriched from blood (not recorded which). V and J are TRBV6-6 and TRBJ1-5; D is uncertain. CDR3 nucleotide sequence: TGTGCCAGCAGTACCGACACTCAGCCCCAGCATTTT. Translation: CASSTDTQPQHF.